This T cell receptor (beta chain) was profiled in a study of T cells in Graves' hyperthyroidism and ophthalmopathy. Regions amplified from RNA transcripts were the TCR beta CDR3 regions. The HTBI primer set was used in a first-round RT-PCR of the TCR CDR3. From the multiplex PCR reads, TCRdb called clonotypes with MiXCR, one entry per CDR3 protein. The top ten hold around a third of the sample, which has approximately 370,000 distinct CDR3 sequences, roughly 17% seen once. In this sample, this clonotype turned up many times. The CDR3 length is 14 residues. Trimming took off 6 bases at V and 5 bases at J, with 14 bases between the two ends. Per the germline V gene, CDR1 is KGHSH and CDR2 is LQKENI.

The chain couples TRBV18 to TRBJ1-5; D might be TRBD1 (6 bases). This clonotype was sampled from a woman aged 25 to 39 with Graves' hyperthyroidism that later progressed to Graves' ophthalmopathy. The material sequenced was blood. This CDR3 is CASSSQGGHQPQHF. CDR3 DNA: TGTGCCAGCTCGTCACAGGGAGGACATCAGCCCCAGCATTTT.